The subject of this entry is one T cell receptor beta chain. Its antigen is unknown. Base-call qualities are not available, and no considerably larger clone is one nucleotide away. TCRbeta CDR3 regions were amplified from genomic DNA by means of the immunoSEQ Assay, a bias-controlled multiplex PCR. In the original analysis: The number of nucleated cells in each sample was estimated by amplification of reference gene primers within the assay. Sequence reads were collapsed and filtered to measure the absolute abundance of every unique TCRbeta CDR3 rearrangement. Productive Simpson clonality was computed per sample as the square root of Simpson's diversity index over productive rearrangements. In its TCRdb copy, this immuneACCESS table keeps in-frame sequences only and misses some clones. Where compared with another copy, unresolved V genes explain less than half of these, and the others have no known cause. V, J and clone size derive from that table, while D and trimming were established from the DNA sequence. This sample is represented by roughly 340,000 clones; 75% to 90% of them were singletons. More than 0.8% of the sample is taken by the ten largest.

The junction carries 9 bases between V and J, which are trimmed by 6 bases and 9 bases respectively. CDR1 and CDR2, per the germline V gene, are MDHEN and SYDVKM. Its CDR3 holds 11 amino acids, cysteine through phenylalanine. Left in the record is the CDR3 DNA by itself, 33 bases read in frame from the first base. Participants in the prospective study were aged about 18 to 95 years, lived in under 30 United States geographic areas, and enrolled through a virtual design. Cohort assignment in the prospective study relied on participant-reported clinical history from a screening survey and a study questionnaire. Recovered participants in ImmuneRACE Cohort 3 were defined by two consecutive negative NP/OP PCR tests, clearance by a healthcare professional, or resolution of symptoms. Mobile phlebotomists in the prospective study collected whole blood, serum and a nasopharyngeal or oropharyngeal swab from every participant. Over a roughly 2-month period, participants in the prospective study had the option of providing additional blood draws and questionnaires. Before DNA extraction, prospective study blood samples were shipped either frozen or at room temperature.

This sample is part of a study of blood T cell repertoires in COVID-19 (dated by TCRdb to the early 2020s). Concerning the study at large: Samples from collaborators originated in the United States, Italy and Spain and spanned both the acute and convalescent phases of COVID-19. Samples came from the ongoing ImmuneRACE study (first 160 participants) plus 1,254 subjects from 6 global collaborators. Deeply sampled blood TCRbeta repertoires from subjects exposed to, actively infected with, or recovered from COVID-19 were included in the dataset. HLA class I and class II types, where available, came from metadata supplied by the sample provider rather than from assay-based typing. Nearly every sample came with metadata listing a de-identified subject ID, COVID-19 status, age in years and sex. The material from the prospective study consisted of cDNA or gDNA derived from T cells, B-cell-depleted T cells, or PBMCs. The repertoires were released in a freely available public database intended as a resource for research on the immune response to SARS-CoV-2. Broader findings and caveats from the paper: The quantity of clinical and demographic metadata differed by source and by participant and was supplied without curation.

In this chain, TRBV28 is recombined with TRBJ2-1; the D gene cannot be named for sure. Sequencing was performed on PBMCs or T cells enriched from blood (not recorded which). This clonotype was obtained from a man between 18 and 29 years old who had recovered from COVID-19. The CDR3 in this case is CASSLWSEQFF. The nucleotides are TGTGCCAGCAGCCTCTGGAGTGAGCAGTTCTTC.